Below, one T cell receptor (beta chain) is given with its context. The antigen remains undetermined. The data were taken from a study of shared clonotypes between healthy human individuals. Study outcomes and limitations: Only blood underwent sampling, and tissue repertoires likely differ. Lower generation probabilities were found for non-shared clonotypes than for those shared by all four donors. It was observed that 5% to 6% of naive CD4 clonotypes were shared across several donors.

TCRdb's copy holds only in-frame clones and misses some; the assay was immunoSEQ multiplex PCR. The table includes hundreds of thousands of clones, 90% to 97% detected once. CDR3 length: 16 amino acids. The germline CDR1 and CDR2 sequences are LNHNV and YYDKDF (reference sequence). Trimming removed 1 base at V and 0 bases at J, with 12 bases between. J is TRBJ1-2 and V is TRBV15; perhaps TRBD1 as D (5 bases). Sequenced material: naive CD4+ T cells sorted from blood. The subset is: CD45RA+ positively selected. This sequence was found in a woman under 40 in good health. Written as DNA, the CDR3 is TGTGCCACCAGCAGAGTGGCAGGGAATCCTAACTATGGCTACACCTTC. It codes for CATSRVAGNPNYGYTF. Full variable domain (rest looked up from reference TRBV15 and TRBJ1-2): DAMVIQNPRYQVTQFGKPVTLSCSQTLNHNVMYWYQQKSSQAPKLLFHYYDKDFNNEADTPDNFQSRRPNTSFCFLDIRSPGLGDTAMYLCATSRVAGNPNYGYTFGSGTRLTVV.